The clone carrying this T cell receptor (beta chain) was recorded many times. Its cognate antigen is unknown. Patients had received no treatment of any kind before thyroid surgery. The data stem from a study of metastatic and nonmetastatic thyroid tumors. Looking at the study overall: Malignant and benign thyroid patients had repertoires compared in peripheral blood and tumor or nodule tissue.

TCRdb reanalyzed the PCR reads via MiXCR. Of 15,000 to 20,000 clones in the sample, 15% to 19% are singletons; the top ten hold around a sixth. The CDR3 is made up of 13 amino acids. V was clipped by 5 bases and J by 5 bases; unmatched bases: 3. The germline gives CDR1 MNHEY, CDR2 SVGEGT. Study-level findings and limits: It was reported that TCR beta diversity was significantly higher in malignant thyroid tumors than benign nodules, in blood and tumor.

Sequencing was carried out using blood. The chain recombines TRBV6-2 or TRBV6-3 with TRBJ2-5; 9 nucleotides match TRBD2. The TCR sequence derives from a female donor with papillary thyroid cancer or a benign thyroid nodule (not recorded which). Some clones in this sample may be carry-over from other donors' samples. CDR3 in amino acids: CASSLSGSETQYF. In DNA form, the CDR3 reads TGTGCCAGCAGTCTTAGCGGGAGTGAGACCCAGTACTTC.